Below are 19 T cell receptor beta chains sequenced from a single sample in a study of regulatory T cells in long-lasting Graves disease. In building TCR beta libraries, iRepertoire HTBI primers were used together with Arm-PCR of CDR3 regions. TCRdb itself ran the multiplex PCR reads through MiXCR, one entry per CDR3 protein. The sample shows hundreds of thousands of distinct CDR3 sequences, less than 25% of them seen only once. Indicated time point: persistent/refractory GD, antithyroid drugs over 5 years with positive TRAb. The TCR library was made from RNA extracted from PBMCs. The sequences come from peripheral blood mononuclear cells (PBMCs), collected when the disease was refractory, from a patient treated with antithyroid drugs. The receptors were gathered from a female donor with Graves disease.

Many counts were recorded for this clonotype. The chain recombines TRBV6-1 with TRBJ1-6; D uncertain. With 6 bases removed from V and 7 bases from J, the gap between germline ends came to 19 bases. The germline V gene encodes CDR1 MNHNS and CDR2 SASEGT. The CDR3 spans 16 residues. CDR3 loop: CASSWYRTGVNSPLHF. In DNA form, the CDR3 reads TGTGCCAGCAGCTGGTACCGTACGGGTGTCAATTCACCCCTCCACTTT.

This clonotype was seen many times. The J gene is TRBJ1-1, the V gene TRBV11-2; TRBD1 is a possible D gene (6 bases). V shed 5 bases and J shed 0 bases, with 16 bases lying between them. The germline V gene has CDR1 SGHAT and CDR2 FQNNGV. This CDR3 has 16 amino acids. The CDR3 DNA reads TGTGCCAGCAGCAGGACCCCGACAGGCATGAACACTGAAGCTTTCTTT. This gives the protein CASSRTPTGMNTEAFF. The whole variable domain, filled in from reference TRBV11-2 and TRBJ1-1, reads EAGVAQSPRYKIIEKRQSVAFWCNPISGHATLYWYQQILGQGPKLLIQFQNNGVVDDSQLPKDRFSAERLKGVDSTLKIQPAKLEDSAVYLCASSRTPTGMNTEAFFGQGTRLTVV.

The sample holds many counts of this clonotype. The chain has TRBV6-1 and TRBJ2-5, with 12 bases that match TRBD2. The CDR3 runs 17 residues. J gave up 2 bases and V 8 bases, and 12 bases lay outside the gene matches. Germline CDR1 reads MNHNS; CDR2 reads SASEGT. The CDR3 DNA is TGTGCCAGCGGATGGTGGTGGACTAGCGGGGAACAAGAGACCCAGTACTTC. Amino acids: CASGWWWTSGEQETQYF.

This clonotype was detected many times. This sequence joins TRBV6-1 and TRBJ1-2; 10 nucleotides agree with TRBD1. V shed 7 bases, J shed 5 bases, and the junction held 4 bases outside the gene matches. CDR3 length equals 13 residues. Per the germline V gene, CDR1 is MNHNS and CDR2 is SASEGT. The CDR3 DNA reads TGTGCCAGCACTACGGGACAGGGGTATGGCTACACCTTC. This sequence encodes CASTTGQGYGYTF.

The chain combines TRBV4-3 with TRBJ1-2, with 9 bases lining up with TRBD1. The CDR3 has 16 residues. V lost 0 bases to trimming and J lost 4 bases; unmatched junction nucleotides: 6. Germline V gives CDR1 LGHNA, CDR2 YSLEER. The CDR3 protein is CASSQDRGQGSYGYTF. The CDR3 DNA reads as TGCGCCAGCAGCCAAGATCGCGGACAGGGGTCCTATGGCTACACCTTC.

This clonotype was recorded many times. V and J are TRBV28 and TRBJ2-2; 9 bases map to TRBD2. With 4 bases clipped from V and 5 bases from J, the junction kept 11 bases outside the gene matches. The CDR3 length is 17 residues. Germline CDR1 and CDR2: MDHEN and SYDVKM. CDR3: CASSWVAGGRETGELFF. CDR3 sequence (DNA): TGTGCCAGCAGTTGGGTTGCGGGAGGGCGAGAAACCGGGGAGCTGTTTTTT. The entire variable domain, with the rest obtained from reference TRBV28 and TRBJ2-2, is as follows: DVKVTQSSRYLVKRTGEKVFLECVQDMDHENMFWYRQDPGLGLRLIYFSYDVKMKEKGDIPEGYSVSREKKERFSLILESASTNQTSMYLCASSWVAGGRETGELFFGEGSRLTVL.

This clonotype came up many times. At one of its ends the junction is not consistent with the germline gene, which may arise from a read error. The chain has TRBV12-3 or TRBV12-4 and TRBJ1-2; D call uncertain. The CDR3 is made up of 10 amino acids. The CDR3 loop is CASLYTNFHF. The DNA of the CDR3 is TGTGCCAGCCTATACACGAATTTCCACTTC.

This clonotype was recorded many times. This chain joins TRBV7-9 and TRBJ2-7; 7 bases fit TRBD1. The germline V gene encodes CDR1 SEHNR and CDR2 FQNEAQ (reference sequence). V lost 5 bases and J lost 1; bases outside the gene matches: 2. The CDR3 totals 13 residues. The CDR3 sequence is CASSETGSYEQYF. In nucleotides, the CDR3 is TGTGCCAGCAGCGAGACAGGGTCCTACGAGCAGTACTTC.

Ten or more counts support this clonotype. The genes are TRBV6-5 and TRBJ1-5; D is unresolved. Deletions cut 3 bases from V and 2 bases from J, with 11 bases between. Germline assignment: CDR1 MNHEY and CDR2 SVGAGI. This CDR3 is built from 15 residues. The CDR3 sequence: CASSYSPGGNQPQHF. In DNA, the CDR3 is TGTGCCAGCAGTTATAGCCCAGGAGGCAATCAGCCCCAGCATTTT.

This clonotype has more than one count but fewer than ten. The rearrangement joins TRBV5-1 to TRBJ2-7, with TRBD2 matching 13 bases. V gave up 3 bases and J gave up 0 bases; unmatched junction bases: 9. Germline V gives CDR1 SGHRS, CDR2 YFSETQ. CDR3 length equals 18 residues. This CDR3 is CASSYGLAGVTSSYEQYF. The CDR3 DNA follows: TGCGCCAGCAGCTACGGACTAGCGGGAGTGACGAGCTCCTACGAGCAGTACTTC. The entire variable domain, with the rest obtained from reference TRBV5-1 and TRBJ2-7, is as follows: KAGVTQTPRYLIKTRGQQVTLSCSPISGHRSVSWYQQTPGQGLQFLFEYFSETQRNKGNFPGRFSGRQFSNSRSEMNVSTLELGDSALYLCASSYGLAGVTSSYEQYFGPGTRLTVT.

This clonotype was seen ten or more times. J is TRBJ1-1 and V is TRBV28; no clear D. The length of the CDR3 is 14 residues. V was cut by 4 bases and J by 2 bases, with 11 bases left in between. Germline V gene sequence: CDR1 MDHEN, CDR2 SYDVKM. The CDR3 nucleotides read TGTGCCAGCAGTTCCACGCCCCCCAACACTGAAGCTTTCTTT. Translation: CASSSTPPNTEAFF.

This clonotype was recorded at least ten times. The chain employs TRBV28 and TRBJ1-2; D not resolved. CDR1 is MDHEN, CDR2 SYDVKM, per germline. The CDR3 covers 15 residues. Trimming stripped 4 bases from V and 3 bases from J, with 15 bases between. CDR3 DNA sequence: TGTGCCAGCAGTTCTCTTGAGGAAACGGACTATGGCTACACCTTC. Translation: CASSSLEETDYGYTF.

This clonotype showed up just a few times. V and J are TRBV6-5 and TRBJ2-2; 14 bases agree with TRBD2. This CDR3 contains 16 residues. V was clipped by 0 bases and J by 7 bases; unmatched bases: 1. Per germline, CDR1 MNHEY and CDR2 SVGAGI. CDR3: CASSYSGLAGGGELFF. CDR3 coding DNA: TGTGCCAGCAGTTACTCCGGACTAGCGGGAGGCGGGGAGCTGTTTTTT.

The chain links TRBV20-1 to TRBJ2-7; TRBD2 matches 10 bases. Germline V gene data show CDR1 as DFQATT and CDR2 as SNEGSKA (reference sequence). This CDR3 contains 14 residues. V was pared by 3 bases and J by 2 bases, with 4 bases of the junction left unmatched. Here the CDR3 reads CSARSAGGAYEQYF. In nucleotides, the CDR3 is TGCAGTGCTAGGTCAGCGGGAGGGGCCTACGAGCAGTACTTC.

J is TRBJ1-3 and V is TRBV6-1; 7 positions agree with TRBD1. CDR3 length equals 14 residues. Germline values: CDR1 MNHNS, CDR2 SASEGT. Trimming took 6 bases from V and 2 from J; bases not matched to a gene: 4. In DNA form, the CDR3 reads TGTGCCAGCAGCCCGACAGGGACTGGAAACACCATATATTTT. It is translated as CASSPTGTGNTIYF.

This clonotype was observed many times. The chain carries TRBV7-2 and TRBJ2-5; 9 bases fit TRBD2. CDR1 SGHTA and CDR2 FQGNSA come from the germline V gene. This CDR3 is 14 amino acids long. V gave up 9 bases and J gave up 3 bases; unmatched junction bases: 8. The DNA of the CDR3 is TGTGCCAGTGGGATAGCGGGAGTCGAAGAGACCCAGTACTTC. It is translated as CASGIAGVEETQYF.

On this clonotype itself: Since a much larger clone is just one base distant, this may be a read error. The chain's CDR3 is CASSYSTSGGLEAQYF. The CDR3 DNA reads as TGTGCCAGCAGTTACTCAACTAGCGGGGGGCTGGAGGCCCAGTACTTC. V usage is TRBV6-2 or TRBV6-3 and J usage is TRBJ2-5; 12 nucleotides agree with TRBD2. This CDR3 contains 16 residues. J gave up 9 bases and V 0 bases, and 8 bases lay outside the gene matches. Germline CDR1 and CDR2: MNHEY and SVGEGT.

The chain combines TRBV10-3 with TRBJ1-2, with a weak D call TRBD1 (5 bases). V gave up 3 bases and J gave up 5 bases, with 19 bases separating them. The germline gives CDR1 ENHRY, CDR2 SYGVKD. This CDR3 contains 16 residues. The CDR3 DNA reads TGTGCCATCAGTGACTCCCGGGACTCTTCTTATTATGGCTACACCTTC. Residues: CAISDSRDSSYYGYTF.

Concerning this clonotype itself: It may be a read error: a sequence one base away is much more abundant. The chain is built from TRBV6-2 or TRBV6-3 and TRBJ2-7; 11 bases match TRBD2. The CDR3 runs to 17 residues. Looked up from germline, CDR1 is MNHEY and CDR2 is SVGEGT. In DNA, the CDR3 is TGTGTCAGCAGTCCGAAGTCTAGCGGGAGGCCTCCGGACGAGCAGTACTTC. As protein: CVSSPKSSGRPPDEQYF.